This is a list of T cell receptor beta chains from one sample in a study of blood T cell repertoires in COVID-19. Method: immunoSEQ multiplex PCR; TCRdb's copy keeps in-frame clones and lacks some. In the table there are about 80,000 clones, roughly four fifths of which are singletons. The material sequenced was peripheral blood. The origin of the receptors is an elderly man with acute or convalescent COVID-19. Each CDR3 is given with its conserved first and last residue.

cdr3_length	v_call	cdr3_aa
15	TRBV18	CASSPPGQVQETQYF
16	TRBV24-1	CATSEPGTGPFYEQYF
14	TRBV2	CASSGGQKPDTQYF
16	TRBV5-4	CASSFSGGAMGTEAFF
15	TRBV30	CAWSISRVSNYGYTF
16	TRBV23-1	CASSQREGHGDQPQHF
14	TRBV5-1	CASSPGTGGDEQYF
11	TRBV29-1	CSVEGRNTIYF
14	TRBV27	CASSFRPGYGPQHF
19	TRBV19	CASSIEGPALSSYNSPLHF
13	TRBV24-1	CATADRNNQPQHF
15	TRBV18	CASSPLQGAYTEAFF
14	TRBV2	CASKGHLSQETQYF
16	TRBV5-5	CASSLASTGGQETQYF
19	TRBV9	CASSVTGTGGANRNEKLFF
14	TRBV30	CAWSVQGISYEQYF
15	TRBV6-6	CASSRSLAGGETQYF
14	TRBV11-2	CASSSQGAHYGYTF
14	TRBV5-1	CASSLATGGYGYTF
14	TRBV12-5	CASDGQYMNTEAFF
14	TRBV6-5	CASTPGRLNTEAFF
15	TRBV5-4	CASSDPTGSNTEAFF
13	TRBV5-1	CASSPDSGDTQYF
16	TRBV3-1/TRBV3-2	CASSPPGGGPTYEQYF
15	TRBV6-5	CASSKIQGGNTEAFF
15	TRBV18	CASSPGQDRGEKLFF
14	TRBV2	CASRAGGSYNEQFF
14	TRBV6-1	CASSEMYLPGELFF
15	TRBV19	CASSVDRGPGQPQHF
15	TRBV5-4	CASSPLAGDTGELFF
15	TRBV15	CATSTQGPSSNEQFF
11	TRBV21-1	CASSKELAQFF
15	TRBV7-2	CASSLGLLSTDTQYF
14	TRBV3-1/TRBV3-2	CASSRATGQDGHTF
15	TRBV9	CASSVGQGGTYGYTF
19	TRBV4-1	CASSQDRSQRGGRTDTQYF
16	TRBV5-5	CASSFGDSLYNSPLHF
13	TRBV5-6	CASLPQGGNTIYF
15	TRBV23-1	CASSQTDRFNQPQHF
16	TRBV19	CATRTSGGANYNEQFF
15	TRBV7-3	CASSLTSRGGEGYTF
13	TRBV27	CASSFVGEYGYTF
12	TRBV10-3	CAIGGTAETQYF
18	TRBV4-1	CASSQDSARARSGNTIYF